Below, 8 T cell receptor beta chains from the same sample are listed, as sequenced in a study of shared clonotypes between healthy human individuals. Naive CD8 cells lacked CD45RO, underwent positive selection for CCR7 and left out terminally differentiated effector memory CD45RA+ cells. Profiling relied on immunoSEQ multiplex PCR, and the TCRdb table lists in-frame clones only, not all of them. Of about 2 million clones listed, roughly 94% are singletons. Sequenced material: naive CD8+ T cells sorted from blood. These receptors were taken from a man in his late teens or twenties in good health.

The rearrangement uses TRBV6-5 and TRBJ1-1, with 7 positions matching TRBD1. V lost 8 bases and J lost 4; bases outside the gene matches: 7. CDR1 MNHEY and CDR2 SVGAGI come from the germline V gene. This CDR3 has 13 residues. Here the CDR3 reads CASGPTGTTEAFF. In nucleotides, the CDR3 is TGTGCCAGCGGGCCGACAGGGACCACTGAAGCTTTCTTT.

This sequence joins TRBV27 and TRBJ1-1, with a weak D call TRBD1 (5 bases). The germline V gene has CDR1 MNHEY and CDR2 SMNVEV (reference sequence). CDR3 length equals 15 residues. Trimming left V 11 bases short and J 1 base short, with 20 bases between. The CDR3 DNA sequence: TGTGCCCCCCCAGGGACGCCCTGTCCGAACACTGAAGCTTTCTTT. It specifies CAPPGTPCPNTEAFF.

V usage is TRBV27 and J usage is TRBJ2-7, with TRBD2 as a possible D gene (6 bases). Germline CDR1 is MNHEY and CDR2 is SMNVEV (reference sequence). The CDR3 length is 13 residues. Trimming pared 8 bases from V and 2 bases from J, leaving 13 bases between. The CDR3 DNA reads TGTGCCAGCGGAGCTAGGAGGGCCTACGAGCAGTACTTC. This gives the protein CASGARRAYEQYF.

Concerning this clone: Other DNA sequences within the sample encode an identical CDR3. The chain carries TRBV7-9 and TRBJ1-1; TRBD1 aligns across 7 bases. The CDR3 extends over 12 amino acids. Trimming removed 5 bases from V and 5 bases from J; junction bases left unmatched: 2. Germline CDR1 and CDR2: SEHNR and FQNEAQ (reference sequence). CDR3 residues: CASSPTGTEAFF. The DNA of the CDR3 is TGTGCCAGCAGCCCGACAGGGACTGAAGCTTTCTTT.

About this clone: Other DNA sequences in this specimen translate into the identical CDR3. The chain has TRBV27 and TRBJ1-4; no clear D. The ends were cut back, 5 bases at V and 3 bases at J, with 10 bases in the middle. CDR1 is MNHEY, CDR2 SMNVEV, per germline (reference sequence). This CDR3 spans 14 amino acids. The CDR3 nucleotides are TGTGCCAGCAGTCCGGGAGGATCTAATGAAAAACTGTTTTTT. This translates into CASSPGGSNEKLFF. Supplemented by reference TRBV27 and TRBJ1-4, the full variable domain reads EAQVTQNPRYLITVTGKKLTVTCSQNMNHEYMSWYRQDPGLGLRQIYYSMNVEVTDKGDVPEGYKVSRKEKRNFPLILESPSPNQTSLYFCASSPGGSNEKLFFGSGTQLSVL.

The V gene is TRBV7-9, the J gene TRBJ2-2, with a tentative D call TRBD1 (5 bases). V lost 0 bases, J lost 6 bases, and 8 bases lay in between. Per the germline V gene, CDR1 is SEHNR and CDR2 is FQNEAQ (reference sequence). The CDR3 is made up of 14 amino acids. CDR3: CASSLAGLSGELFF. The CDR3 coding sequence is TGTGCCAGCAGCTTAGCGGGGCTTTCCGGGGAGCTGTTTTTT.

The genes are TRBV6-5 and TRBJ1-4; D gene uncertain. Germline values: CDR1 MNHEY, CDR2 SVGAGI. V gave up 5 bases and J gave up 3 bases, with 10 bases separating them. The CDR3 contains 14 residues. The CDR3 DNA sequence: TGTGCCAGCAGTCCCGAAGGGCCTAATGAAAAACTGTTTTTT. Translated: CASSPEGPNEKLFF.

V is TRBV6-6 and J is TRBJ2-3; D is ambiguous. Germline loops: CDR1 MNHNY, CDR2 SVGAGI (reference sequence). The CDR3 sequence is 12 residues long. Trimming took 3 bases from V and 3 from J, leaving 4 bases between them. In DNA form, the CDR3 reads TGTGCCAGCAGTTATAAGACAGATACGCAGTATTTT. This translates into CASSYKTDTQYF.